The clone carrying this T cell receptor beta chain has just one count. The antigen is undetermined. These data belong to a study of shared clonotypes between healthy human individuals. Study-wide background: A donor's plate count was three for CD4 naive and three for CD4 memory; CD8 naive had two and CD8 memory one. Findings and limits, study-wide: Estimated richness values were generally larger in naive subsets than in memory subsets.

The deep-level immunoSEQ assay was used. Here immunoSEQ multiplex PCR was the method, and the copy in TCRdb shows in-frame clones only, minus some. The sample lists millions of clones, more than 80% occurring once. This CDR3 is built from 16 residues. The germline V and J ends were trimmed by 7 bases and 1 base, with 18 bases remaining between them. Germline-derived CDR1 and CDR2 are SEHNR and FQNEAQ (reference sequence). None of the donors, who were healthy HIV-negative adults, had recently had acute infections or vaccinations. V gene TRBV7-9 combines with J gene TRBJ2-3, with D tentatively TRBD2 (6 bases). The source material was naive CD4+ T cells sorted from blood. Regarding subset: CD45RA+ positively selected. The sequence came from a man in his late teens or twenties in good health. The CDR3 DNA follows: TGTGCCAGCACCTCCTGGAGGGCCTCGGGCACAGATACGCAGTATTTT. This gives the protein CASTSWRASGTDTQYF.